A selection of T cell receptor beta chains follows, all from one sample in a study of blood T cell repertoires in COVID-19. Sequencing was performed with immunoSEQ multiplex PCR; in TCRdb, only in-frame clones are kept and a portion is missing. The sample shows around 120,000 clones, about four fifths of them seen only once. Sequencing was performed on peripheral blood. These TCRs come from a man aged 70 or older with acute or convalescent COVID-19. Each CDR3 is given with its conserved first and last residue. Fields, in order: J gene, D gene, clone size, V gene, CDR3 protein, CDR3 DNA. A D gene is named only where the DNA matches it firmly. The size of a clone is reported for some rows only, either as once, few or many, or as a class for expanded clones.

>TRBJ2-7|-|-|TRBV7-5
CVRSPVGVGGAMDEQYF
TGTGTCAGAAGCCCCGTCGGGGTTGGGGGGGCGATGGACGAGCAGTACTTC
>TRBJ2-2|TRBD2|once|TRBV5-1
CPRSPGGGNTGELFF
TGCCCCCGCAGCCCCGGGGGGGGGAACACCGGGGAGCTGTTTTTT
>TRBJ2-7|TRBD1|once|TRBV2
CASRSRDRGSYEQYF
TGTGCCAGCAGATCCCGGGACAGGGGCTCCTACGAGCAGTACTTC
>TRBJ2-3|TRBD2|-|TRBV24-1
CATSDASGGALLTQYF
TGTGCCACCAGTGATGCGAGCGGGGGGGCGTTGCTTACGCAGTATTTT
>TRBJ2-7|TRBD2|-|TRBV3-1/TRBV3-2
CASSQGPSGDYEQYF
TGTGCCAGCAGCCAAGGGCCTAGCGGGGACTACGAGCAGTACTTC
>TRBJ1-2|-|-|TRBV5-1
CASSTDSRTTYGYTF
TGCGCCAGCAGCACGGACAGCCGTACAACATATGGCTACACCTTC
>TRBJ1-1|-|once|TRBV6-5
CASRLPDRNTEAFF
TGTGCCAGCAGGCTACCTGACAGGAACACTGAAGCTTTCTTT
>TRBJ1-1|-|-|TRBV4-2
CASSQDKAQMNTEAFF
TGTGCCAGCAGCCAAGATAAGGCACAGATGAACACTGAAGCTTTCTTT
>TRBJ2-1|-|-|TRBV6-1
CASSEVTQTPDYNEQFF
TGTGCCAGCAGTGAAGTAACTCAGACACCAGATTACAATGAGCAGTTCTTC
>TRBJ1-2|-|-|TRBV30
CAWSAGLDGRNYGYTF
TGTGCCTGGAGTGCCGGACTAGACGGACGGAACTATGGCTACACCTTC
>TRBJ1-2|-|-|TRBV6-2/TRBV6-3
CASSPGQSYGYTF
TGTGCCAGCAGCCCAGGACAGAGCTATGGCTACACCTTC
>TRBJ1-1|-|-|TRBV3-1/TRBV3-2
CASSQVPGVNTEAFF
TGTGCCAGCAGCCAAGTCCCAGGGGTTAACACTGAAGCTTTCTTT
>TRBJ2-1|TRBD2|-|TRBV7-3
CASSLTPGPSGDNEQFF
TGTGCCAGCAGCTTAACCCCGGGGCCTAGCGGGGACAATGAGCAGTTCTTC
>TRBJ2-7|TRBD1|-|TRBV10-3
CAISDDREREQYF
TGTGCCATCAGTGATGACAGGGAGCGCGAGCAGTACTTC
>TRBJ1-1|TRBD1|-|TRBV6-5
CASRDRGNTEAFF
TGTGCCAGCAGGGACAGGGGGAACACTGAAGCTTTCTTT
>TRBJ1-6|TRBD1|once|TRBV4-3
CASSQGPGQENSPLHF
TGCGCCAGCAGCCAAGGACCTGGACAGGAAAATTCACCCCTCCACTTT
>TRBJ2-7|-|once|TRBV6-5
CAATGPGEQYF
TGTGCCGCGACAGGCCCGGGAGAGCAGTACTTC
>TRBJ2-7|TRBD2|-|TRBV7-2
CASSNSGGLYEQYF
TGTGCCAGCAGCAATAGCGGGGGACTCTACGAGCAGTACTTC
>TRBJ1-3|-|-|TRBV6-5
CASSYAGHKPGNTIYF
TGTGCCAGCAGTTACGCGGGCCATAAGCCTGGAAACACCATATATTTT
>TRBJ1-1|-|once|TRBV2
CASRHYDESAPFF
TGTGCCAGCAGACACTATGACGAGTCAGCGCCTTTCTTT
>TRBJ2-2|TRBD1|-|TRBV5-1
CASSQSGTVNTGELFF
TGCGCCAGCAGCCAATCCGGGACAGTGAACACCGGGGAGCTGTTTTTT
>TRBJ2-1|TRBD1|-|TRBV5-1
CASSLYRGLTENEQFF
TGCGCCAGCAGCTTATACAGGGGGCTCACAGAAAATGAGCAGTTCTTC
>TRBJ1-5|TRBD1|-|TRBV5-1
CASSETGGNQPQHF
TGCGCCAGCAGCGAGACAGGGGGCAATCAGCCCCAGCATTTT
>TRBJ2-7|-|-|TRBV25-1
CASSASGTRHYEQYF
TGTGCCAGCAGTGCCTCCGGGACACGTCACTACGAGCAGTACTTC
>TRBJ1-1|TRBD1|-|TRBV5-1
CASSGTGGTEAFF
TGCGCCAGCAGCGGGACAGGGGGCACTGAAGCTTTCTTT
>TRBJ1-1|-|-|TRBV27
CASSSGQTGNTEAFF
TGTGCCAGCAGCTCCGGCCAAACAGGGAACACTGAAGCTTTCTTT
>TRBJ1-2|TRBD1|-|TRBV20-1
CSASQGNGYTF
TGCAGTGCATCACAGGGGAATGGCTACACCTTC
>TRBJ1-5|-|-|TRBV18
CASSPGQFQPQHF
TGTGCCAGCTCACCAGGACAGTTTCAGCCCCAGCATTTT
>TRBJ1-5|-|-|TRBV19
CASKGRQANQPQHF
TGTGCCAGTAAAGGTAGACAGGCTAATCAGCCCCAGCATTTT
>TRBJ2-6|-|-|TRBV6-2/TRBV6-3
CASSLVGSGANVLTF
TGTGCCAGCAGTCTCGTCGGGTCTGGGGCCAACGTCCTGACTTTC
>TRBJ1-2|-|-|TRBV19
CASSMTGIYGYTF
TGTGCCAGTAGTATGACAGGAATCTATGGCTACACCTTC
>TRBJ1-4|TRBD1|-|TRBV3-1/TRBV3-2
CASSQGQGKRWGPNEKLFF
TGTGCCAGCAGCCAAGGACAGGGCAAGCGATGGGGACCAAATGAAAAACTGTTTTTT
>TRBJ1-1|-|-|TRBV27
CASSYGSYRASEAFF
TGTGCCAGCAGTTATGGAAGTTACAGGGCGAGTGAAGCTTTCTTT
>TRBJ1-1|-|-|TRBV27
CASSLAGMNTEAFF
TGTGCCAGCAGTTTGGCAGGGATGAACACTGAAGCTTTCTTT
>TRBJ1-1|-|-|TRBV6-2/TRBV6-3
CASSYYQEGTEAFF
TGTGCCAGCAGTTACTACCAGGAGGGGACTGAAGCTTTCTTT
>TRBJ2-7|TRBD1|-|TRBV11-1
CASSPRQGVRGGQYF
TGTGCCAGCAGCCCCCGACAGGGGGTAAGAGGCGGGCAGTACTTC
>TRBJ2-3|-|-|TRBV19
CASSIAGDTDTQYF
TGTGCCAGTAGTATTGCCGGGGACACAGATACGCAGTATTTT
>TRBJ2-5|TRBD2|-|TRBV5-4
CASSFRVGGARETQYF
TGTGCCAGCAGCTTCAGAGTCGGGGGGGCCAGAGAGACCCAGTACTTC
>TRBJ1-2|TRBD1|-|TRBV6-5
CASSYSDRDRGYTF
TGTGCCAGCAGTTATTCGGACAGGGACCGAGGCTACACCTTC
>TRBJ2-1|TRBD1|-|TRBV2
CASSVGQYNEQFF
TGTGCCAGCAGTGTGGGACAGTACAATGAGCAGTTCTTC
>TRBJ2-1|TRBD1|-|TRBV3-1/TRBV3-2
CASSQPCWGQTNEQFF
TGTGCCAGCAGCCAACCGTGTTGGGGACAGACCAATGAGCAGTTCTTC
>TRBJ1-4|-|-|TRBV24-1
CATSEARPGSEKLFF
TGTGCCACCAGTGAAGCCCGTCCGGGTAGTGAAAAACTGTTTTTT
>TRBJ1-4|-|medium-sized|TRBV2
CASRDRTNEKLFF
TGTGCCAGCAGGGACAGAACTAATGAAAAACTGTTTTTT
>TRBJ2-2|TRBD2|-|TRBV18
CASSPQRGNTGELFF
TGTGCCAGCTCACCCCAGCGGGGTAACACCGGGGAGCTGTTTTTT
>TRBJ1-2|TRBD1|-|TRBV6-1
CASSGDYRGDYYGYTF
TGTGCCAGCAGTGGAGATTACAGGGGGGACTACTATGGCTACACCTTC
>TRBJ2-7|-|-|TRBV5-1
CASSIGRGSYEQYF
TGCGCCAGCAGCATAGGGCGGGGCTCCTACGAGCAGTACTTC
>TRBJ2-5|TRBD1|-|TRBV5-1
CASMRDSLYETQYF
TGCGCCAGCATGAGGGACAGTTTGTATGAGACCCAGTACTTC
>TRBJ2-5|TRBD2|-|TRBV2
CASWTSGGKETQYF
TGTGCCAGCTGGACTAGCGGGGGAAAAGAGACCCAGTACTTC
>TRBJ1-1|TRBD1|few|TRBV10-3
CAISELDRDQAFF
TGTGCCATCAGTGAGCTTGACAGGGACCAAGCTTTCTTT
>TRBJ1-2|TRBD1|-|TRBV11-2
CASSQPTGGFNYGYTF
TGTGCCAGCAGCCAGCCGACAGGGGGCTTTAACTATGGCTACACCTTC
>TRBJ2-2|-|-|TRBV6-5
CASGREGGELFF
TGTGCCAGCGGGCGGGAAGGCGGGGAGCTGTTTTTT
>TRBJ2-7|-|-|TRBV18
CASSPRGGTDVPYEQYF
TGTGCCAGCTCACCACGAGGAGGGACCGACGTCCCCTACGAGCAGTACTTC
>TRBJ2-7|TRBD1|-|TRBV5-4
CASKGAGQAYEQYF
TGTGCCAGCAAGGGGGCAGGTCAGGCCTACGAGCAGTACTTC
>TRBJ2-1|-|-|TRBV9
CASSVATVDNEQFF
TGTGCCAGCAGCGTCGCCACGGTCGACAATGAGCAGTTCTTC
>TRBJ2-3|TRBD1|-|TRBV9
CASSARGITDTQYF
TGTGCCAGCAGCGCCAGGGGGATCACAGATACGCAGTATTTT
>TRBJ2-7|TRBD1|-|TRBV25-1
CASSEGTGTFYEQYF
TGTGCCAGCAGTGAGGGGACAGGGACGTTTTACGAGCAGTACTTC
>TRBJ2-7|-|-|TRBV18
CASSPTALLSYEQYF
TGTGCCAGCTCACCGACAGCGCTCTTGTCCTACGAGCAGTACTTC
>TRBJ2-3|TRBD2|-|TRBV18
CASSRTSGASTDTQYF
TGTGCCAGCTCTCGGACTAGCGGGGCAAGCACAGATACGCAGTATTTT
>TRBJ1-5|-|-|TRBV7-2
CASSLKGFSNQPQHF
TGTGCCAGCAGCTTAAAGGGGTTTTCCAATCAGCCCCAGCATTTT